Below are 27 T cell receptor beta chains sequenced from a single sample in a study of OX40 agonist ivuxolimab in advanced cancers. The assay was immunoSEQ multiplex PCR, and TCRdb's table has in-frame clones only and misses some. The profile shows about 80,000 clones, 94% of them singletons. Sequencing was performed on CD4+ or CD8+ T cells sorted from blood, taken in a trial of the OX40 agonist ivuxolimab. Every receptor here comes from an adult with an advanced solid tumor such as melanoma, head and neck, liver or kidney cancer.

The V and J genes are TRBV7-2 and TRBJ2-7; D ambiguous. The CDR3 spans 11 residues. V lost 1 base and J lost 5, with 3 bases in between. Germline V gene data show CDR1 as SGHTA and CDR2 as FQGNSA. In DNA, the CDR3 is TGTGCCAGCAGCTTAGGTAACGAGCAGTACTTC. Amino acids: CASSLGNEQYF. Filled out from reference TRBV7-2 and TRBJ2-7, the complete variable domain reads GAGVSQSPSNKVTEKGKDVELRCDPISGHTALYWYRQSLGQGLEFLIYFQGNSAPDKSGLPSDRFSAERTGGSVSTLTIQRTQQEDSAVYLCASSLGNEQYFGPGTRLTVT.

This clone was picked up one time. The chain is built from TRBV27 and TRBJ2-1; the D gene is possibly TRBD1 (6 bases). V lost 6 bases, J lost 7 bases, and 13 bases lay in between. The CDR3 consists of 13 residues. CDR1 is MNHEY and CDR2 is SMNVEV in the germline V gene (reference sequence). In DNA, the CDR3 is TGTGCCAGCAGCGAGCAGGGGTGGAATGAGCAGTTCTTC. Residues: CASSEQGWNEQFF.

V gene TRBV6-5 combines with J gene TRBJ1-2; maybe TRBD1 (5 bases). V was clipped by 4 bases and J by 3 bases, with 12 bases between them. The CDR3 length is 14 residues. Germline CDR1 and CDR2: MNHEY and SVGAGI. The CDR3 DNA reads as TGTGCCAGCAGTTCCCCTAGGGGCTACTATGGCTACACCTTC. Translated: CASSSPRGYYGYTF.

The chain combines TRBV4-2 with TRBJ1-1; 7 nucleotides match TRBD1. Germline assignment: CDR1 LGHNA and CDR2 YNFKEQ. Germline trimming cut 4 bases from V and 1 base from J; bases unmatched to any gene: 15. The CDR3 has 18 amino acids. As DNA, the CDR3 is TGTGCCAGCAGCCGCAATTGGGATTACGACAGGGAGAACACTGAAGCTTTCTTT. This sequence encodes CASSRNWDYDRENTEAFF.

The rearrangement uses TRBV27 and TRBJ2-2, with 7 bases matching TRBD2. V shed 7 bases, J shed 4 bases, and the junction held 6 bases outside the gene matches. The CDR3 sequence is 14 residues long. Germline CDR1 reads MNHEY; CDR2 reads SMNVEV (reference sequence). CDR3 sequence reads: CASTVAGATGELFF. The CDR3, as DNA: TGTGCCAGCACCGTTGCGGGAGCCACCGGGGAGCTGTTTTTT.

The chain is built from TRBV5-6 and TRBJ1-2, with TRBD1 as a possible D gene (5 bases). The CDR3 spans 15 residues. V shed 4 bases and J shed 1 base, with 14 bases lying between them. Germline V gene data show CDR1 as SGHDT and CDR2 as YYEEEE. CDR3 nucleotides: TGTGCCAGCAGCCACTACAGTGGGGGTAACTATGGCTACACCTTC. The encoded protein is CASSHYSGGNYGYTF.

V usage is TRBV27 and J usage is TRBJ2-1, with D uncertain. This CDR3 region has 15 residues. Trimming shortened V by 3 bases and J by 0 bases, and 9 bases separated the two germline ends. The germline V gene encodes CDR1 MNHEY and CDR2 SMNVEV (reference sequence). The CDR3 is CASSLSDPSYNEQFF. DNA of the CDR3: TGTGCCAGCAGTTTGTCAGACCCCTCCTACAATGAGCAGTTCTTC.

V is TRBV11-2 and J is TRBJ2-3; 16 nucleotides agree with TRBD2. The CDR3 is 18 amino acids. V was clipped by 5 bases and J by 6 bases; unmatched bases: 11. Per germline, CDR1 SGHAT and CDR2 FQNNGV. The CDR3 DNA reads as TGTGCCAGCAGCCCACCTGGGACTAGCGGGAGGGAGCCGGATACGCAGTATTTT. Translated: CASSPPGTSGREPDTQYF.

The rearrangement links TRBV6-5 to TRBJ1-5, with 7 bases lining up with TRBD1. This CDR3 contains 14 residues. After removal of 4 bases from V and 6 bases from J, the junction contained 6 bases not matched to a gene. The germline V gene has CDR1 MNHEY and CDR2 SVGAGI. CDR3 DNA sequence: TGTGCCAGCAGTTCAACAGGGGTCCCTCAGCCCCAGCATTTT. This encodes CASSSTGVPQPQHF.

The rearrangement uses TRBV30 and TRBJ2-7; D remains ambiguous. The germline V and J ends were trimmed by 2 bases and 0 bases, with 20 bases remaining between them. The CDR3 covers 17 residues. Germline V CDR1 and CDR2: GTSNPN, SVGIG (reference sequence). In DNA, the CDR3 is TGTGCCTGGAGTTTCTCCAGATGGGGTCTCCTCTCCTACGAGCAGTACTTC. Amino acid sequence: CAWSFSRWGLLSYEQYF.

The CDR3 DNA reads TGTGCCAGCAGCTTATGGACAGGTGAAATACTCCACTTT. This sequence encodes CASSLWTGEILHF. This chain uses TRBV5-4 with TRBJ1-6, with 7 bases identical to TRBD1. Germline V CDR1 and CDR2: SGHNT, YYREEE (reference sequence). V gave up 2 bases and J gave up 16 bases; unmatched junction bases: 9. The CDR3 extends over 13 amino acids.

The rearrangement joins TRBV7-8 to TRBJ1-2; D not certain. The V gene's germline CDR1 is SGHVS and CDR2 FQNEAQ. V was trimmed by 5 bases and J by 3 bases, leaving 13 bases between them. The CDR3 sequence is 14 residues long. The CDR3 is CASSEDGEYYGYTF. For the CDR3, the DNA is TGTGCCAGCAGCGAGGACGGTGAATACTATGGCTACACCTTC. The full variable domain, its missing parts supplied by reference TRBV7-8 and TRBJ1-2, is GAGVSQSPRYKVAKRGQDVALRCDPISGHVSLFWYQQALGQGPEFLTYFQNEAQLDKSGLPSDRFFAERPEGSVSTLKIQRTQQEDSAVYLCASSEDGEYYGYTFGSGTRLTVV.

This chain uses TRBV7-8 with TRBJ1-4, with D possibly matching TRBD1 (6 bases). V lost 5 bases to trimming and J lost 8 bases, with 9 bases between them. Germline V gives CDR1 SGHVS, CDR2 FQNEAQ. The length of the CDR3 is 12 residues. In nucleotides, the CDR3 is TGTGCCAGCAGCCTTGACAGGGAAAAACTGTTTTTT. Translated, it gives CASSLDREKLFF.

Notes on this clone: This specimen includes other DNA sequences encoding the same CDR3. The J gene is TRBJ2-7, the V gene TRBV6-1; 9 nucleotides line up with TRBD1. J gave up 4 bases and V 0 bases, and 1 base lay outside the gene matches. This CDR3 region has 14 residues. Germline CDR1 is MNHNS and CDR2 is SASEGT. The CDR3 DNA sequence: TGTGCCAGCAGTGAAGCGGGACAGGGTTACGAGCAGTACTTC. It codes for CASSEAGQGYEQYF.

Notes on this clone: The junction does not match germline at one end; this may be a read error. The chain couples TRBV7-7 to TRBJ2-2, with D possibly matching TRBD1 (6 bases). CDR3 length: 13 residues. Germline CDR1 and CDR2: SSHAT and FNYEAQ (reference sequence). CDR3 in DNA: TGTGCTAGCAGCCCAGGGGTGTCCGGGGAGCTGTTTTTT. Protein sequence: CASSPGVSGELFF.

On this clone: At the DNA level, this CDR3 is encoded by other sequences in the same sample as well. The chain couples TRBV6-5 to TRBJ1-1; no reliable D call. Germline-derived CDR1 and CDR2 are MNHEY and SVGAGI. CDR3 length: 13 residues. With 0 bases removed from V and 0 bases from J, the gap between germline ends came to 2 bases. CDR3 region: CASSYSVNTEAFF. The DNA for the CDR3 is TGTGCCAGCAGTTACTCCGTGAACACTGAAGCTTTCTTT.

This clone was recorded once. V is TRBV4-2 and J is TRBJ1-3, with D maybe TRBD1 (6 bases). Germline V gene lookup returns CDR1 LGHNA and CDR2 YNFKEQ. This CDR3 is built from 16 residues. V was shortened by 4 bases and J by 4 bases, with 17 bases between the two germline ends. As DNA, the CDR3 is TGTGCCAGCAGCCTACAGTTGGGGGCGCCCGGAAACACCATATATTTT. Its protein is CASSLQLGAPGNTIYF.

The CDR3 DNA follows: TGTGCCAGCAGTGAAGTGGGACAGACAAGCACAGATACGCAGTATTTT. Translation: CASSEVGQTSTDTQYF. This chain links TRBV6-1 with TRBJ2-3; 7 bases agree with TRBD1. With V trimmed by 1 base and J by 0 bases, 4 bases remained unmatched. The CDR3 has 16 residues. Germline CDR1 is MNHNS and CDR2 is SASEGT.

The chain joins TRBV10-3 to TRBJ1-5; 7 bases fit TRBD1. The V gene's germline CDR1 is ENHRY and CDR2 SYGVKD. J gave up 0 bases and V 4 bases, and 6 bases lay outside the gene matches. This CDR3 comprises 16 residues. CDR3 bases: TGTGCCATCAGTGCCAGGGGGACTTATAGCAATCAGCCCCAGCATTTT. Residues: CAISARGTYSNQPQHF.

The chain links TRBV7-9 to TRBJ1-1, with 9 nucleotides matching TRBD1. V shed 5 bases and J 1 base; nucleotides not matched to a gene: 8. CDR3 length equals 16 residues. From germline, CDR1 is SEHNR and CDR2 FQNEAQ (reference sequence). The CDR3 loop is CASSTPGQGWNTEAFF. DNA of the CDR3: TGTGCCAGCAGCACCCCGGGACAGGGTTGGAACACTGAAGCTTTCTTT.

This clone has only a few counts. This chain uses TRBV6-1 with TRBJ1-3; D ambiguous. The CDR3 is 15 residues long. Germline CDR1 and CDR2: MNHNS and SASEGT. V was shortened by 6 bases and J by 0 bases, with 12 bases between the two germline ends. The CDR3 DNA reads as TGTGCCAGCAGCCCACTACTGGGCTCTGGAAACACCATATATTTT. This sequence encodes CASSPLLGSGNTIYF.

The V gene is TRBV4-2, the J gene TRBJ2-2; TRBD2 matches 16 bases. From germline, CDR1 is LGHNA and CDR2 YNFKEQ. Trimming took 3 bases from V and 7 from J; bases not matched to a gene: 8. This CDR3 has 18 amino acids. The CDR3, as DNA: TGTGCCAGCAGCCACCCGGGACTAGCGGGAGGGCCTAGCGGGGAGCTGTTTTTT. Translating it yields CASSHPGLAGGPSGELFF.

The chain uses TRBV27 and TRBJ2-7; D may be TRBD1 (6 bases). Germline V gives CDR1 MNHEY, CDR2 SMNVEV (reference sequence). Between the trimmed V and J ends, which lost 8 bases and 5 bases, there was a span of 13 bases. This CDR3 is 12 amino acids long. The CDR3 nucleotides read TGTGCCAGCTCGGGACATCAACACGAGCAGTACTTC. Translated, it gives CASSGHQHEQYF.

This clone came up once. This chain links TRBV5-4 with TRBJ2-5; 14 positions match TRBD2. The better agreement between TRBJ2-7 and the DNA end casts doubt on the J call. The CDR3 sequence is 17 residues long. Germline CDR1 SGHNT, CDR2 YYREEE (reference sequence). In DNA form, the CDR3 reads TGTGCCAGCAGCCCTAAGACTAGCGGGAGGGCCTTTTACGAGCAGTACTTC. This codes for CASSPKTSGRAFYEQYF.

The chain is built from TRBV21-1 and TRBJ1-1; the table's D call TRBD1 went unverified against the DNA. TRBV21-1 is a listed pseudogene. CDR3 length: 15 amino acids. The CDR3 reads CASSKEDTKNTEAFF. CDR3 bases: TGTGCCAGCAGCAAAGAGGACACAAAGAACACTGAAGCTTTCTTT.

Remarks on this clone: The sample has other DNA sequences that encode this CDR3 too. The rearrangement joins TRBV29-1 to TRBJ2-4; TRBD2 is a possible D gene (6 bases). This CDR3 comprises 12 residues. V was cut by 1 base and J by 14 bases, with 15 bases left in between. Looked up from germline, CDR1 is SQVTM and CDR2 is ANQGSEA. CDR3 nucleotide sequence: TGCAGCGTTGAAGCCGGCGGGCGCGGGGAGTACTTC. Its protein product is CSVEAGGRGEYF.

The rearrangement uses TRBV7-8 and TRBJ1-3, with a tentative D call TRBD1 (5 bases). Germline V lookup: CDR1 SGHVS, CDR2 FQNEAQ. The CDR3 has 19 amino acids. Trimming took off 6 bases at V and 9 bases at J, with 33 bases between the two ends. CDR3 amino acids: CASSHTELYGLIIGGTIYF. The CDR3 region has the DNA TGTGCCAGCAGTCACACAGAGCTCTACGGACTTATAATCGGGGGCACCATATATTTT.